Presented here are 10 T cell receptor beta chains from one specimen sequenced in a study of glioma-infiltrating T cells. The iRepertoire nested amplicon-rescue multiplex PCR amplified TCR alpha and beta CDR3s from RNA. Via MiXCR, TCRdb re-called the multiplex PCR reads, giving one row per CDR3 protein. The data hold approximately 110,000 distinct CDR3 sequences, with 25% to 30% observed a single time. The sample comprised glioma tissue, nonneoplastic brain tissue, or PBMCs (not recorded which). Receptors originate from a human donor with low-grade glioma or glioblastoma, undergoing nonglioma brain surgery, or in good health (not recorded which).

As DNA, the CDR3 is TGTGCCAGCAGTCTACAGGGGGCCGGTGAAGCTTTCTTT. It yields the protein CASSLQGAGEAFF. This chain links TRBV12-3 or TRBV12-4 with TRBJ1-1; 9 bases map to TRBD1. V lost 5 bases, J lost 7 bases, and 5 bases stayed unmatched. The CDR3 has 13 amino acids.

There are many counts of this clonotype. V is TRBV20-1 and J is TRBJ2-1; TRBD2 agrees at 10 bases. V was clipped by 6 bases and J by 8 bases; unmatched bases: 10. CDR1 and CDR2 (germline): DFQATT, SNEGSKA (reference sequence). This CDR3 region has 14 residues. The CDR3 DNA follows: TGCAGTGCACCTCTAGCGGGAGAAAGGGATGAGCAGTTCTTC. This encodes CSAPLAGERDEQFF.

This clonotype was seen many times. The chain employs TRBV29-1 and TRBJ2-1; 7 nucleotides line up with TRBD1. Germline trimming cut 4 bases from V and 4 bases from J; bases unmatched to any gene: 7. This CDR3 is 14 amino acids long. From germline, CDR1 is SQVTM and CDR2 ANQGSEA. The CDR3 DNA reads as TGCAGCGTTGCGGTACAGGGGATTTACAATGAGCAGTTCTTC. Protein: CSVAVQGIYNEQFF.

In this sample, this clonotype turned up many times. The chain is built from TRBV6-5 and TRBJ2-1; 7 nucleotides align to TRBD2. Germline values: CDR1 MNHEY, CDR2 SVGAGI. V lost 2 bases, J lost 8 bases, and 21 bases stayed unmatched. The CDR3 loop spans 19 amino acids. CDR3 nucleotide sequence: TGTGCCAGCAGTTACAAACCGCCTCGGAGGGAGGGCCTTCCCCATGAGCAGTTCTTC. The encoded protein is CASSYKPPRREGLPHEQFF.

The V gene is TRBV4-2, the J gene TRBJ2-3; 8 bases align to TRBD2. This CDR3 contains 16 residues. V was pared by 1 base and J by 0 bases, with 3 bases of the junction left unmatched. Per the germline V gene, CDR1 is LGHNA and CDR2 is YNFKEQ. This chain's CDR3 is CASSQGTSSSTDTQYF. In nucleotides, the CDR3 is TGTGCCAGCAGCCAAGGGACTAGCAGTAGCACAGATACGCAGTATTTT.

This clonotype has at least ten counts. The genes are TRBV7-9 and TRBJ1-1; D possibly corresponds to TRBD1 (6 bases). The V and J ends lost 6 bases and 1 base respectively, with 12 bases between them. Germline V lookup: CDR1 SEHNR, CDR2 FQNEAQ (reference sequence). The CDR3 totals 14 residues. The CDR3: CASRSTGPNTEAFF. The DNA of the CDR3 is TGTGCCAGCAGATCTACAGGGCCGAACACTGAAGCTTTCTTT.

This clonotype was counted at least ten times. The CDR3 sequence: CASSLARYEQFF. The CDR3 DNA reads as TGTGCCAGCAGCTTAGCTCGGTATGAGCAGTTCTTC. The rearrangement uses TRBV7-2 and TRBJ2-1, with D unresolved. Germline V gene lookup returns CDR1 SGHTA and CDR2 FQGNSA. The CDR3 contains 12 residues. V lost 0 bases and J lost 8, with 5 bases in between.

This clonotype was seen at least ten times. V usage is TRBV2 and J usage is TRBJ1-3, with D possibly being TRBD1 (5 bases). CDR3 length: 15 amino acids. The V gene lost 7 bases and the J gene lost 4 bases, with 17 bases spanning the gap. From germline, CDR1 is SNHLY and CDR2 FYNNEI. CDR3 in amino acids: CASTGPGSPGNTIYF. DNA for the CDR3: TGTGCCAGCACAGGGCCTGGGAGTCCGGGAAACACCATATATTTT. The whole variable domain, remainder taken from reference TRBV2 and TRBJ1-3, is EPEVTQTPSHQVTQMGQEVILRCVPISNHLYFYWYRQILGQKVEFLVSFYNNEISEKSEIFDDQFSVERPDGSNFTLKIRSTKLEDSAMYFCASTGPGSPGNTIYFGEGSWLTVV.

To note about this clonotype: This may be a read error: a much more frequent sequence differs by one nucleotide. The DNA of the CDR3 is TGTGCCAACAGTGCTCAGGAGCGCGTCCGCCCCTACAATGAGCAGTTCTTC. This sequence encodes CANSAQERVRPYNEQFF. V and J are TRBV24-1 and TRBJ2-1; D remains unclear. Germline assignment: CDR1 KGHDR and CDR2 SFDVKD. This CDR3 is built from 17 residues.

This clonotype appeared many times. V usage is TRBV6-2 or TRBV6-3 and J usage is TRBJ1-1; a weak D match, TRBD1 (5 bases). Germline lookup yields CDR1 MNHEY and CDR2 SVGEGT. The CDR3 loop spans 15 amino acids. With 6 bases removed from V and 3 bases from J, the gap between germline ends came to 17 bases. CDR3 amino acids: CASSLLGQMDTEAFF. CDR3 coding DNA: TGTGCCAGCAGCCTCCTGGGGCAGATGGACACTGAAGCTTTCTTT.